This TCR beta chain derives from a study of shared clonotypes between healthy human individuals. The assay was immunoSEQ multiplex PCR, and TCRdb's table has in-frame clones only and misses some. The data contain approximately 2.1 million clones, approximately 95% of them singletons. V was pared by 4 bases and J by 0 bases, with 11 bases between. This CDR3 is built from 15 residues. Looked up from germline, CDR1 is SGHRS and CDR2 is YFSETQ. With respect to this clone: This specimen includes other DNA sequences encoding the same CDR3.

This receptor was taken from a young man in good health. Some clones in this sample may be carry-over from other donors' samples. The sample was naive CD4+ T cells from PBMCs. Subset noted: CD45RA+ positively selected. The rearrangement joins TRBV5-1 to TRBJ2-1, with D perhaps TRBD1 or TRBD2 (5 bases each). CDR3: CASSLSGSSYNEQFF. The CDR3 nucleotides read TGCGCCAGCAGCCTATCAGGGAGCTCCTACAATGAGCAGTTCTTC.